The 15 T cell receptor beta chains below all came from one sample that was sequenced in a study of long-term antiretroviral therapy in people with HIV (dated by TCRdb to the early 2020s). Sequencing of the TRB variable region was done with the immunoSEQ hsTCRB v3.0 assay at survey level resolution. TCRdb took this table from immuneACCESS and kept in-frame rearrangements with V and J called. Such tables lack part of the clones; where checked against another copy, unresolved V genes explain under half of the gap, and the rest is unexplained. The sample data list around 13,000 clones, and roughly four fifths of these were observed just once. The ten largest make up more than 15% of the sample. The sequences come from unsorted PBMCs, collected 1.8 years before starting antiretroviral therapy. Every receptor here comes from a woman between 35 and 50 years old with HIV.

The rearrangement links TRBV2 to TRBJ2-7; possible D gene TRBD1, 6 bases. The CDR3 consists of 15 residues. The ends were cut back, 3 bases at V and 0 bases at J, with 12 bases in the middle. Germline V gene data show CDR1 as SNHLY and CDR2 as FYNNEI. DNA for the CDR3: TGTGCCAGCAGTGAGGGACATCCGAGCTCCTACGAGCAGTACTTC. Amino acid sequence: CASSEGHPSSYEQYF.

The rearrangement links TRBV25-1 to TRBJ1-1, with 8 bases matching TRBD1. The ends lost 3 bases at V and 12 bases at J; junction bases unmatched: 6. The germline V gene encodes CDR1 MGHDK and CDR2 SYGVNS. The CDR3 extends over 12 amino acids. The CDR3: CASSDATGATFF. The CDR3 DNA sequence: TGTGCCAGCAGTGACGCGACAGGGGCGACTTTCTTT.

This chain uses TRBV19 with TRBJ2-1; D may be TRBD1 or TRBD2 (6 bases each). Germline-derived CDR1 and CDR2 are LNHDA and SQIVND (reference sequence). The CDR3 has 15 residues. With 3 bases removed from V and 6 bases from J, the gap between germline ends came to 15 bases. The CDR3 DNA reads TGTGCCAGTAGTATGAGGGGGGAGTGGGGCAATGAGCAGTTCTTC. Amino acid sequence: CASSMRGEWGNEQFF. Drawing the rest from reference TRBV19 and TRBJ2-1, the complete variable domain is DGGITQSPKYLFRKEGQNVTLSCEQNLNHDAMYWYRQDPGQGLRLIYYSQIVNDFQKGDIAEGYSVSREKKESFPLTVTSAQKNPTAFYLCASSMRGEWGNEQFFGPGTRLTVL.

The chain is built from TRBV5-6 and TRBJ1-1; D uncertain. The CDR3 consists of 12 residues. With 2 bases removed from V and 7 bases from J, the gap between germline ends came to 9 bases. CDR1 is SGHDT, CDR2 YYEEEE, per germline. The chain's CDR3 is CASSLNRIEAFF. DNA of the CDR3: TGTGCCAGCAGCTTAAACAGAATTGAAGCTTTCTTT.

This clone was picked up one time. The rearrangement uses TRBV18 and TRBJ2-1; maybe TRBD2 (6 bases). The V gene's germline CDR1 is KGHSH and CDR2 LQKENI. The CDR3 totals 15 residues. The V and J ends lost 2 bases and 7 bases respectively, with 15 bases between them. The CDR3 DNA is TGTGCCAGCTCACCAGGGGCTAGCGCTTTAAATGAGCAGTTCTTC. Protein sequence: CASSPGASALNEQFF.

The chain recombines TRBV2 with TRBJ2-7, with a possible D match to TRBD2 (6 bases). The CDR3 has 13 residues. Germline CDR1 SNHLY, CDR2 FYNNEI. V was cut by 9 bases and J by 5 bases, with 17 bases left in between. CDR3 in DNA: TGTGCCAGTTACCGAGGGACTGATCACGAGCAGTACTTC. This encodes CASYRGTDHEQYF.

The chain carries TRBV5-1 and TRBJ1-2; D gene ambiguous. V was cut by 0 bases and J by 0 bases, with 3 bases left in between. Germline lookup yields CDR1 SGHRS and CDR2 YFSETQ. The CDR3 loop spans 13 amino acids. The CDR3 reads CASSLEPNYGYTF. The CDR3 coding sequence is TGCGCCAGCAGCTTGGAACCTAACTATGGCTACACCTTC.

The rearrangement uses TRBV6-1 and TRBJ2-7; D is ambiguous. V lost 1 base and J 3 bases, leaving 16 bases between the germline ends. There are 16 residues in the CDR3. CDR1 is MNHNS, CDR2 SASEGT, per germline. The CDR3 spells CASSEGYRIGFYEQYF. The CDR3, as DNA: TGTGCCAGCAGTGAAGGTTACCGTATAGGGTTCTACGAGCAGTACTTC.

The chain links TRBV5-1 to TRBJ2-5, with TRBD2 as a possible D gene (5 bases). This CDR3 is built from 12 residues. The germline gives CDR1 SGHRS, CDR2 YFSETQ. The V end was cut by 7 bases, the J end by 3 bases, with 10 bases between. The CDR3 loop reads CASSRGEETQYF. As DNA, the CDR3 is TGCGCCAGCTCCCGGGGTGAAGAGACCCAGTACTTC.

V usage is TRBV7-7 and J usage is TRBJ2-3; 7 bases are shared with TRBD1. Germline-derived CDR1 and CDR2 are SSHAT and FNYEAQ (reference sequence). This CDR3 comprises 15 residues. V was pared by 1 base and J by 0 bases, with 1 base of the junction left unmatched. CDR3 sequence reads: CASSLGDSSTDTQYF. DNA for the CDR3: TGTGCCAGCAGCTTAGGGGACAGCAGCACAGATACGCAGTATTTT.

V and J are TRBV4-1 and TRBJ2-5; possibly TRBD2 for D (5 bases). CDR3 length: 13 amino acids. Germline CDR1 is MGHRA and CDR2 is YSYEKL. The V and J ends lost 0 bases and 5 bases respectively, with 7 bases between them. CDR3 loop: CASSQEIAETQYF. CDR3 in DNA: TGCGCCAGCAGCCAAGAAATAGCGGAGACCCAGTACTTC.

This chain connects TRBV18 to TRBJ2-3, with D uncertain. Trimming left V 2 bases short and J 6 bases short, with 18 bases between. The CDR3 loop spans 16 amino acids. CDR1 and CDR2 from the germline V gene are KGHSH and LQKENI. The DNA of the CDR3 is TGTGCCAGCTCACCAATCGCCCAAAACATTTTGGATACGCAGTATTTT. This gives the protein CASSPIAQNILDTQYF.

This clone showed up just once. The CDR3 DNA reads TGTGCCAGTAGTATCCCCGGACAGGGGTATGGCTACACCTTC. Translation gives CASSIPGQGYGYTF. The V and J genes are TRBV19 and TRBJ1-2, with 9 bases identical to TRBD1. Germline V gives CDR1 LNHDA, CDR2 SQIVND (reference sequence). The CDR3 extends over 14 amino acids. J lost 5 bases, V lost 3 bases, and 4 bases had no gene match.

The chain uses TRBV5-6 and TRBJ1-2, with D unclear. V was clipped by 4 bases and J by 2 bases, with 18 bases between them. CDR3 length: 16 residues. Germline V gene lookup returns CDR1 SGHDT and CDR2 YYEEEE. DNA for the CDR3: TGTGCCAGCAGCGGGATCAACAGTGTCTTAAACTATGGCTACACCTTC. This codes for CASSGINSVLNYGYTF. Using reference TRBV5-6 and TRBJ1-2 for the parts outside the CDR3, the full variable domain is DAGVTQSPTHLIKTRGQQVTLRCSPKSGHDTVSWYQQALGQGPQFIFQYYEEEERQRGNFPDRFSGHQFPNYSSELNVNALLLGDSALYLCASSGINSVLNYGYTFGSGTRLTVV.

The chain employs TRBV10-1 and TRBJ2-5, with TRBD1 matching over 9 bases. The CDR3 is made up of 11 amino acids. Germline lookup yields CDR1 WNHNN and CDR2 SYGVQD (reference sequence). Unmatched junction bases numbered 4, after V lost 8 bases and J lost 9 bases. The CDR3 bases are TGCGCCAGCCCGGGACAGGGATCCCAGTACTTC. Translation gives CASPGQGSQYF.